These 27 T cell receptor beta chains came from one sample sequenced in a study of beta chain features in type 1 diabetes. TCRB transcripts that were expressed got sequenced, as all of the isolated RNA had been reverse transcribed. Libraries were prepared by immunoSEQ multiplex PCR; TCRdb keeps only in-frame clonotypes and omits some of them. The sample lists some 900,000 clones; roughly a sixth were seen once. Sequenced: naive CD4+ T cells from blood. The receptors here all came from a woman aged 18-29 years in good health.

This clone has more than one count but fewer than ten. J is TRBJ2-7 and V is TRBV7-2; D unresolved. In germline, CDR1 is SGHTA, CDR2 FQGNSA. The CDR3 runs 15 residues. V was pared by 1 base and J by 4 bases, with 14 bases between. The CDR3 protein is CASSLVSTTGYEQYF. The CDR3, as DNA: TGTGCCAGCAGCTTAGTCTCCACGACCGGTTACGAGCAGTACTTC.

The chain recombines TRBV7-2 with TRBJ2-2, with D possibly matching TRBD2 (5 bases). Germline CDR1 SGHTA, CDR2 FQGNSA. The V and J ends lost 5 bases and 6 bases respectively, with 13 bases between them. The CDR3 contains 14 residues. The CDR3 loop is CASSPTPGSGELFF. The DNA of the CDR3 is TGTGCCAGCAGCCCCACCCCGGGGTCCGGGGAGCTGTTTTTT.

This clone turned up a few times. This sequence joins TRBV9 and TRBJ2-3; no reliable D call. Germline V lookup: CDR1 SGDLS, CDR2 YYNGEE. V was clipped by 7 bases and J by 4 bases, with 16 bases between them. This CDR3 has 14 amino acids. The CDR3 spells CASSTRPAADTQYF. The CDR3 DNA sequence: TGTGCCAGCTCTACGCGGCCCGCCGCAGATACGCAGTATTTT.

CDR3 DNA sequence: TGTGCCAGCAGCTTCGAGCAGGGACGTTCCCCAGGCTACACCTTC. It is translated as CASSFEQGRSPGYTF. The chain recombines TRBV5-4 with TRBJ1-2; possible D gene TRBD1, 5 bases. This CDR3 has 15 residues. The germline gives CDR1 SGHNT, CDR2 YYREEE (reference sequence). Trimming took off 2 bases at V and 8 bases at J, with 19 bases between the two ends.

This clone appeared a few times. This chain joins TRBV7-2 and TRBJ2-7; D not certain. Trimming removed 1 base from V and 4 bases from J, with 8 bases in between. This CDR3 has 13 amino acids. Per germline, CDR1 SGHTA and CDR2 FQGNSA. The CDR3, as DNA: TGTGCCAGCAGCTTAGTGTCAGCTTACGAGCAGTACTTC. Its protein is CASSLVSAYEQYF.

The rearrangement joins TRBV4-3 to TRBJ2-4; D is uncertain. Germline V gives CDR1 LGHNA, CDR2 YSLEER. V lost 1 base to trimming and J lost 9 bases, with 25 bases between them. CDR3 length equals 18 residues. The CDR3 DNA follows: TGCGCCAGCAGCCAAGTCCCCACCCCGACCGTTACTACGAGCATTCAGTACTTC. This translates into CASSQVPTPTVTTSIQYF.

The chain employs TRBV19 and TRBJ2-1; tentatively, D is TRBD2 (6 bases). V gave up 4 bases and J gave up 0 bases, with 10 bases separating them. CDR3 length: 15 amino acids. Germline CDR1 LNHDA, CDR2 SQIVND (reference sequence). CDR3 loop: CASSNNGGSYNEQFF. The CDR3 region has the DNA TGTGCCAGTAGTAACAACGGGGGCTCCTACAATGAGCAGTTCTTC.

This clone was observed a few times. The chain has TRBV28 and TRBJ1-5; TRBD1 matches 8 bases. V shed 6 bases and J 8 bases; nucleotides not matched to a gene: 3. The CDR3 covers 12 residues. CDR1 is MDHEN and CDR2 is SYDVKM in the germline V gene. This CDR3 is CASRAGGKPQHF. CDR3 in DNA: TGTGCCAGCAGGGCAGGGGGCAAGCCCCAGCATTTT.

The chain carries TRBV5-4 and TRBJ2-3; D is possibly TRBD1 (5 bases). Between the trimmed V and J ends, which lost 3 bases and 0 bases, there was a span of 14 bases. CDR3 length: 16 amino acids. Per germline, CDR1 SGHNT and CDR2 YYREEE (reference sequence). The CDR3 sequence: CASSSKTGVSTDTQYF. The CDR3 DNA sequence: TGTGCCAGCAGCTCCAAAACAGGAGTTAGCACAGATACGCAGTATTTT.

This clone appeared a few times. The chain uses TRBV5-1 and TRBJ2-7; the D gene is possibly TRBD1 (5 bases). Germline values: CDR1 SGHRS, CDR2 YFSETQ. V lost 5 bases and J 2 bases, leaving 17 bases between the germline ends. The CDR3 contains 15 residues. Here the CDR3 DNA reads TGCGCCAGCAGTGAAGGTTCCACAGGAGCCTACGAGCAGTACTTC. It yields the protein CASSEGSTGAYEQYF.

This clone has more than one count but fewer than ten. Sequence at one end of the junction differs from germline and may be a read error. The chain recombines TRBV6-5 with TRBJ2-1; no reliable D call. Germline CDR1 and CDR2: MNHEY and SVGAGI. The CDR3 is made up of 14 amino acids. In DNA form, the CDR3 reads TGTGCCAGCATTCGACCAGACTCCGACAATGAGCAGTTCTTC. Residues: CASIRPDSDNEQFF.

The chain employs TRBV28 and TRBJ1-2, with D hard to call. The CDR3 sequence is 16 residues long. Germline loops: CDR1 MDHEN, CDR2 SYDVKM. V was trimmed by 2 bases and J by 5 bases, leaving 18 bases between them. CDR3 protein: CASSLRWIRSRYGYTF. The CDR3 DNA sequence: TGTGCCAGCAGTTTACGTTGGATCAGGTCTCGGTATGGCTACACCTTC.

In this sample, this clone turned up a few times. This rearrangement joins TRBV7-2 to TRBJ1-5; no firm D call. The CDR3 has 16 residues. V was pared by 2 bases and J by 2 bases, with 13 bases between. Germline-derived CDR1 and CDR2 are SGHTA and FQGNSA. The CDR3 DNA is TGTGCCAGCAGCTTATTATCGGGTCAGGGCAATCAGCCCCAGCATTTT. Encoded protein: CASSLLSGQGNQPQHF.

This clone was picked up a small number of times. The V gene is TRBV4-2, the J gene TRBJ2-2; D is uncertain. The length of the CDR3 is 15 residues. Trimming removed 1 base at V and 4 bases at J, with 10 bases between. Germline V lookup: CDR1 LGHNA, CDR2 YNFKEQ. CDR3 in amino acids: CASSQARAGTGELFF. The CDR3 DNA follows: TGTGCCAGCAGCCAAGCAAGGGCTGGCACCGGGGAGCTGTTTTTT.

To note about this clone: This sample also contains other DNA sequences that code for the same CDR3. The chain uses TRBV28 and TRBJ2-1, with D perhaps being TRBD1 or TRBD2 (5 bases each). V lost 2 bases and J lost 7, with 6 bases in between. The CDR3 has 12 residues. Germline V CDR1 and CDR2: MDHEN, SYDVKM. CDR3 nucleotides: TGTGCCAGCAGTTTAGGGGGAAATGAGCAGTTCTTC. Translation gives CASSLGGNEQFF.

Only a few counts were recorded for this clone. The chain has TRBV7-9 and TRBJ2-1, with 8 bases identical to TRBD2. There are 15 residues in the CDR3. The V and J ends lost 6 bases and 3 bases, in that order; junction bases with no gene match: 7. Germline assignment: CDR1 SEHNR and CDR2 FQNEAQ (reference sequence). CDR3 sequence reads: CASRPTSAYYNEQFF. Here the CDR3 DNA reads TGTGCCAGCAGACCGACTAGCGCTTACTACAATGAGCAGTTCTTC. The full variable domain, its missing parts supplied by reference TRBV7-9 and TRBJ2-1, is DTGVSQNPRHKITKRGQNVTFRCDPISEHNRLYWYRQTLGQGPEFLTYFQNEAQLEKSRLLSDRFSAERPKGSFSTLEIQRTEQGDSAMYLCASRPTSAYYNEQFFGPGTRLTVL.

The CDR3 DNA reads as TGTGCCAGCAGCCGGGAGTACGAGCAGTACTTC. Encoded protein: CASSREYEQYF. The chain employs TRBV7-9 and TRBJ2-7; D is possibly TRBD2 (6 bases). Germline values: CDR1 SEHNR, CDR2 FQNEAQ (reference sequence). This CDR3 contains 11 residues. The ends were cut back, 5 bases at V and 4 bases at J, with 6 bases in the middle. Together with reference TRBV7-9 and TRBJ2-7, the CDR3 gives the full variable domain: DTGVSQNPRHKITKRGQNVTFRCDPISEHNRLYWYRQTLGQGPEFLTYFQNEAQLEKSRLLSDRFSAERPKGSFSTLEIQRTEQGDSAMYLCASSREYEQYFGPGTRLTVT.

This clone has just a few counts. CDR3 sequence (DNA): TGTGCCAGTAGTATAGGTCCAGACCGGAACACTGAAGCTTTCTTT. This gives the protein CASSIGPDRNTEAFF. V is TRBV19 and J is TRBJ1-1; D remains unclear. Trimming removed 1 base from V and 1 base from J, with 10 bases in between. The CDR3 length is 15 residues. Germline V gene lookup returns CDR1 LNHDA and CDR2 SQIVND (reference sequence).

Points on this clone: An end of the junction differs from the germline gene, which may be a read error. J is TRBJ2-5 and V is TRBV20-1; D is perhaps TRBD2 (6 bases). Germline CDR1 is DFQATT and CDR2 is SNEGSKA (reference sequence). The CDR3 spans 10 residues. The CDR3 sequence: CSTSSETQYF. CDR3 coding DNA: TGCAGTACTAGCTCAGAGACCCAGTACTTC.

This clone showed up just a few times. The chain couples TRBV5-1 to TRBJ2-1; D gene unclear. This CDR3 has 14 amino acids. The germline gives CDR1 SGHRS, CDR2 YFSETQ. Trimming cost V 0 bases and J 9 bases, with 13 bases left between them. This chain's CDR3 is CASSLGSLIGEQFF. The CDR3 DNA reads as TGCGCCAGCAGCTTGGGTTCGCTTATCGGTGAGCAGTTCTTC.

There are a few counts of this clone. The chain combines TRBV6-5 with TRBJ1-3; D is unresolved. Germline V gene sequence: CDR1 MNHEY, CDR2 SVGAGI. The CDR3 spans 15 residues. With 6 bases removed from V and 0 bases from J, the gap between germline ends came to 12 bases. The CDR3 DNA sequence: TGTGCCAGCAGACGCGAAAGCCGCTCTGGAAACACCATATATTTT. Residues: CASRRESRSGNTIYF.

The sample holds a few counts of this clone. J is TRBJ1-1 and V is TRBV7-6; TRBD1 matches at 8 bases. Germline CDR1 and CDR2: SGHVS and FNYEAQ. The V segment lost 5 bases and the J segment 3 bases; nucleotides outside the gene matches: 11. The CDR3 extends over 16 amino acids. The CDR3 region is CASSLSGGALYTEAFF. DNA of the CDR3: TGTGCCAGCAGCCTCTCAGGGGGCGCCTTGTACACTGAAGCTTTCTTT.

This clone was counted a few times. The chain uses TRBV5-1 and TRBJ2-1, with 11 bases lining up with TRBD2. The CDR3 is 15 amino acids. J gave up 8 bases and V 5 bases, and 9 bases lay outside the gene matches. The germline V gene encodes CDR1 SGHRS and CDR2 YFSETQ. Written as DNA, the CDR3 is TGCGCCAGCAGTTTTACTAGCGGGAGAAGATATGAGCAGTTCTTC. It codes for CASSFTSGRRYEQFF.

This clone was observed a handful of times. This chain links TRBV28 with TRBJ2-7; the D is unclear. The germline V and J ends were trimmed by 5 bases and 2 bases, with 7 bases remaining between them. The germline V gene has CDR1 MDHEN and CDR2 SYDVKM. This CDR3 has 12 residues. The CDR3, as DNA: TGTGCCAGCAGTGTCCCTGCCTACGAGCAGTACTTC. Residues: CASSVPAYEQYF.

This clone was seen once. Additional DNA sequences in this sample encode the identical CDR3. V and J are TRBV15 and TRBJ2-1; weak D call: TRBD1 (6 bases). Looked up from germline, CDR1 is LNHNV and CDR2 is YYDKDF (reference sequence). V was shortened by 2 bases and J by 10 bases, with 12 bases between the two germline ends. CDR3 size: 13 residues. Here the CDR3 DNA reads TGTGCCACCAGCAGATGGGACATCAACGAGCAGTTCTTC. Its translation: CATSRWDINEQFF.

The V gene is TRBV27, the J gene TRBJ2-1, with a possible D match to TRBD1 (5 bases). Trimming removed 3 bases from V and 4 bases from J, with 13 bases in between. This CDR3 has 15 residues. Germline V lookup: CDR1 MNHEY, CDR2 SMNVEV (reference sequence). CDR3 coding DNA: TGTGCCAGCAGTTTCGGCAGGGTGACTTACAATGAGCAGTTCTTC. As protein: CASSFGRVTYNEQFF.

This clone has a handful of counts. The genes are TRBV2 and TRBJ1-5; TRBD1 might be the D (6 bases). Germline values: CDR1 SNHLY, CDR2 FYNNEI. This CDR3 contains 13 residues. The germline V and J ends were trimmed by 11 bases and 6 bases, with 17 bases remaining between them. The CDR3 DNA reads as TGTGCCGAAGGCGGGGGCGGCACTCAGCCCCAGCATTTT. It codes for CAEGGGGTQPQHF.